The 21 T cell receptor beta chains below were found in one sample sequenced in a study of blood T cell repertoires in COVID-19 (dated by TCRdb to the early 2020s). The library was generated by the immunoSEQ multiplex PCR assay. The table comes from immuneACCESS by way of TCRdb, which keeps in-frame sequences with V and J called. Part of the clones is missing from these tables; in studies checked, under half for an unresolved V gene and the rest for unknown reasons. In all, the sample holds about 110,000 clones, and about 85% of those were seen once. The biggest ten clones account for about 2% of the sample. The specimen sequenced was peripheral blood. The receptor set was obtained from a human donor in a cohort sampled during active COVID-19.

The chain has TRBV7-6 and TRBJ1-6; weak D call: TRBD1 (5 bases). The CDR3 is made up of 15 amino acids. Trimming took 5 bases from V and 6 from J, leaving 14 bases between them. CDR1 and CDR2 (germline): SGHVS, FNYEAQ. The CDR3 DNA reads TGTGCCAGCAGCGACCTCGGGAGGGGTAATTCACCCCTCCACTTT. This gives the protein CASSDLGRGNSPLHF.

This rearrangement joins TRBV6-2 or TRBV6-3 to TRBJ2-3, with unresolved D. The V gene lost 0 bases and the J gene lost 6 bases, with 10 bases spanning the gap. The CDR3 covers 14 residues. Germline V lookup: CDR1 MNHEY, CDR2 SVGEGT. CDR3 DNA sequence: TGTGCCAGCAGTTACTCGTCAGTCGGGGATACGCAGTATTTT. It codes for CASSYSSVGDTQYF.

This clone was counted only a few times. The CDR3 loop is CASSLVSAGSTDTQYF. For the CDR3, the DNA is TGCGCCAGCAGCTTGGTCTCCGCGGGAAGCACAGATACGCAGTATTTT. The chain uses TRBV5-1 and TRBJ2-3, with D possibly TRBD2 on 6 matching bases. The CDR3 is made up of 16 amino acids. V gave up 0 bases and J gave up 0 bases, with 11 bases separating them. CDR1 and CDR2 from the germline V gene are SGHRS and YFSETQ.

The chain recombines TRBV2 with TRBJ2-2, with 7 bases that match TRBD1. V lost 5 bases to trimming and J lost 4 bases; unmatched junction nucleotides: 7. CDR1 SNHLY and CDR2 FYNNEI come from the germline V gene. The CDR3 covers 15 residues. The CDR3 here is CASSSQGTPTGELFF. The CDR3 nucleotides are TGTGCCAGCAGTTCACAGGGGACCCCCACCGGGGAGCTGTTTTTT.

The chain is built from TRBV10-3 and TRBJ2-7; D is ambiguous. The germline V gene encodes CDR1 ENHRY and CDR2 SYGVKD. V lost 10 bases and J 2 bases, leaving 9 bases between the germline ends. The CDR3 is made up of 11 amino acids. The CDR3, as DNA: TGTGCCACCCGAGTAACCTACGAGCAGTACTTC. This translates into CATRVTYEQYF.

The chain carries TRBV5-1 and TRBJ1-2; no reliable D call. With 0 bases removed from V and 1 base from J, the gap between germline ends came to 22 bases. The length of the CDR3 is 19 residues. From germline, CDR1 is SGHRS and CDR2 YFSETQ. In DNA form, the CDR3 reads TGCGCCAGCAGCTTGGGTAGTCCGGCAGGTGCCACCTATAACTATGGCTACACCTTC. This gives the protein CASSLGSPAGATYNYGYTF.

This sequence joins TRBV18 and TRBJ1-6; D not resolved. The germline V and J ends were trimmed by 4 bases and 8 bases, with 12 bases remaining between them. The CDR3 consists of 14 residues. CDR1 is KGHSH, CDR2 LQKENI, per germline. CDR3 residues: CASSLSGWDSPLHF. In DNA form, the CDR3 reads TGTGCCAGCTCACTCAGCGGGTGGGATTCACCCCTCCACTTT.

The chain is built from TRBV27 and TRBJ2-3, with 9 nucleotides matching TRBD2. CDR3 size: 16 residues. In germline, CDR1 is MNHEY, CDR2 SMNVEV (reference sequence). V lost 2 bases, J lost 4 bases, and 7 bases stayed unmatched. The CDR3 protein is CASSLQAGGTADTQYF. DNA for the CDR3: TGTGCCAGCAGTTTACAAGCGGGAGGAACCGCAGATACGCAGTATTTT.

The chain links TRBV7-3 to TRBJ2-3; 10 bases map to TRBD2. The germline V gene encodes CDR1 SGHTA and CDR2 FQGTGA. V lost 3 bases and J lost 6; bases outside the gene matches: 9. CDR3 length: 16 amino acids. CDR3 residues: CASSLGNSGGSDTQYF. In nucleotides, the CDR3 is TGTGCCAGCAGCTTGGGTAATAGCGGGGGGTCGGATACGCAGTATTTT.

The CDR3 here is CASSLDPDRVRYF. The DNA of the CDR3 is TGTGCCAGCAGCTTAGACCCTGACAGGGTACGGTACTTC. The genes are TRBV7-2 and TRBJ2-7; 7 bases are a match to TRBD1. The CDR3 is 13 residues long. The V gene end was trimmed by 1 base and the J gene end by 12 bases; junction bases not matched to a gene: 9. CDR1 and CDR2 (germline): SGHTA, FQGNSA.

The V and J genes are TRBV7-9 and TRBJ1-1; D gene uncertain. V shed 0 bases and J shed 0 bases, with 8 bases lying between them. The CDR3 loop spans 15 amino acids. The germline CDR1 and CDR2 sequences are SEHNR and FQNEAQ (reference sequence). The CDR3 loop reads CASSLARGLNTEAFF. CDR3 coding DNA: TGTGCCAGCAGCTTAGCGCGGGGTTTGAACACTGAAGCTTTCTTT.

A single count supports this clone. The chain is built from TRBV28 and TRBJ1-5; D remains unclear. Germline V gene data show CDR1 as MDHEN and CDR2 as SYDVKM. Between the trimmed V and J ends, which lost 5 bases and 5 bases, there was a span of 16 bases. The CDR3 totals 15 residues. CDR3 amino acids: CASSPLGHSDQPQHF. CDR3 sequence (DNA): TGTGCCAGCAGTCCACTTGGGCACAGTGATCAGCCCCAGCATTTT.

This rearrangement joins TRBV6-5 to TRBJ1-5; 11 nucleotides agree with TRBD1. J was trimmed by 5 bases and V by 4 bases; bases with no gene match: 4. Germline values: CDR1 MNHEY, CDR2 SVGAGI. This CDR3 is built from 15 residues. The CDR3 bases are TGTGCCAGCAGTTGGACAGGGGGCTCGGATCAGCCCCAGCATTTT. Protein sequence: CASSWTGGSDQPQHF.

This clone appeared a single time. The genes are TRBV3-1 (or the pseudogene TRBV3-2) and TRBJ2-2; 10 nucleotides agree with TRBD2. The CDR3 contains 15 residues. V gave up 5 bases and J gave up 1 base; unmatched junction bases: 1. Germline V gene sequence: CDR1 LGHDT, CDR2 YNNKEL (reference sequence). The CDR3 region has the DNA TGTGCCAGCAGCAGGACTAGCGGGAACACCGGGGAGCTGTTTTTT. It codes for CASSRTSGNTGELFF.

CDR3 DNA sequence: TGCGCCAGCAGCCAAGATCCCAAGCTAGCGGGCTCCTACAATGAGCAGTTCTTC. It translates to CASSQDPKLAGSYNEQFF. This chain links TRBV4-1 with TRBJ2-1; 8 bases map to TRBD2. From germline, CDR1 is MGHRA and CDR2 YSYEKL. With 0 bases clipped from V and 0 bases from J, the junction kept 7 bases outside the gene matches. The CDR3 loop spans 18 amino acids.

V usage is TRBV5-1 and J usage is TRBJ2-3; 9 bases are shared with TRBD2. From germline, CDR1 is SGHRS and CDR2 YFSETQ. This CDR3 region has 14 residues. The trim removed 8 bases at V and 2 bases at J, leaving 6 bases unmatched. The chain's CDR3 is CASSLAGATDTQYF. In nucleotides, the CDR3 is TGCGCCAGTTCACTAGCGGGCGCCACAGATACGCAGTATTTT.

The chain is built from TRBV29-1 and TRBJ2-7; D might be TRBD1 (6 bases). V lost 8 bases and J lost 0, with 11 bases in between. The germline gives CDR1 SQVTM, CDR2 ANQGSEA. The CDR3 sequence is 12 residues long. The CDR3, as DNA: TGCAGCTACTCGACAGGCTCCTACGAGCAGTACTTC. Translating it yields CSYSTGSYEQYF.

This clone has just one count. The chain carries TRBV24-1 and TRBJ2-7, with D possibly TRBD1 on 5 matching bases. Germline V gives CDR1 KGHDR, CDR2 SFDVKD. Trimming shortened V by 4 bases and J by 5 bases, and 11 bases separated the two germline ends. The CDR3 totals 13 residues. Written as DNA, the CDR3 is TGTGCCACCAGTGAAGGGCCGACAGACGAGCAGTACTTC. This sequence encodes CATSEGPTDEQYF.

The genes are TRBV7-2 and TRBJ1-2; 7 bases line up with TRBD1. Germline CDR1 SGHTA, CDR2 FQGNSA. Germline trimming cut 5 bases from V and 3 bases from J; bases unmatched to any gene: 6. This CDR3 is built from 14 residues. The CDR3 nucleotides are TGTGCCAGCAGCACCTGGACAGGTGACTATGGCTACACCTTC. This codes for CASSTWTGDYGYTF.

The CDR3 DNA is TGTGCCAGCAGTCCAAGACTAGCCCTCTACGAGCAGTACTTC. Encoded protein: CASSPRLALYEQYF. The chain is built from TRBV27 and TRBJ2-7; TRBD2 matches at 7 bases. The germline CDR1 and CDR2 sequences are MNHEY and SMNVEV (reference sequence). With V trimmed by 5 bases and J by 3 bases, 7 bases remained unmatched. This CDR3 is 14 amino acids long.

This chain links TRBV21-1 with TRBJ2-1; the table assigns TRBD2, which was not confirmed against the DNA. TRBV21-1 is designated a pseudogene. The CDR3 is 20 amino acids. In DNA form, the CDR3 reads TGTGCCAGCAGCAAAGCTCTGGGACTAGCGGGGGACCCCTCCTACAATGAGCAGTTCTTC. Translating gives CASSKALGLAGDPSYNEQFF.